The clone carrying this T cell receptor beta chain has only one observation. Sequenced material consisted of expressed TCRB transcripts (all of the isolated RNA was reverse transcribed). The method was immunoSEQ multiplex PCR; TCRdb's version includes in-frame clones alone and lacks a portion of them. The sample shows 900,000 or so clones, 17% of them seen only once. Trimming removed 0 bases from V and 2 bases from J, with 8 bases in between. CDR1 is SGHVS, CDR2 FQNEAQ, per germline. The CDR3 spans 16 residues. One heparinised blood draw averaging approximately 120 mL was given by each donor. Sorted populations were all over 98% pure. These data are taken from a study of beta chain features in type 1 diabetes.

The clonotype comes from a woman aged 18-29 years in good health. The chain couples TRBV7-8 to TRBJ2-6, with a weak D call TRBD1 (5 bases). Sample: naive CD4+ T cells from blood. CDR3 protein: CASSLAARAGANVLTF. In DNA, the CDR3 is TGTGCCAGCAGCTTAGCGGCCAGGGCTGGGGCCAACGTCCTGACTTTC.